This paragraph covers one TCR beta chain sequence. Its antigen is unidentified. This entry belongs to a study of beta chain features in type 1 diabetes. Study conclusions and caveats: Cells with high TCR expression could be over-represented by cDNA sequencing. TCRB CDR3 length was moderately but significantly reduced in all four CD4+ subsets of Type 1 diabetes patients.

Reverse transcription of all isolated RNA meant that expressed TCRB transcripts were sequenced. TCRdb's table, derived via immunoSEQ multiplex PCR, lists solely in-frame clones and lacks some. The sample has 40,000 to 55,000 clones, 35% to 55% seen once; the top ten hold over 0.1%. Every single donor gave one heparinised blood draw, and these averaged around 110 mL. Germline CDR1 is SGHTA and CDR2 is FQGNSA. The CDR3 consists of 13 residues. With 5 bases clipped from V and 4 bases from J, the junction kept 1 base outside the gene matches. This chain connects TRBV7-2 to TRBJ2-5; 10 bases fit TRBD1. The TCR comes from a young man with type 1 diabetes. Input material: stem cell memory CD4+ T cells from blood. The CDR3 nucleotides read TGTGCCAGCAGCGGACAGGGGGGAGAGACCCAGTACTTC. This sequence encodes CASSGQGGETQYF. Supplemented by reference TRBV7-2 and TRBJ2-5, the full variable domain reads GAGVSQSPSNKVTEKGKDVELRCDPISGHTALYWYRQSLGQGLEFLIYFQGNSAPDKSGLPSDRFSAERTGGSVSTLTIQRTQQEDSAVYLCASSGQGGETQYFGPGTRLLVL.